One sample yielded the 28 T cell receptor beta chains listed below, sequenced in a study of prognosis after radiotherapy for stage I lung cancer. TCR beta CDR3 was amplified from genomic DNA by two-round multiplex PCR. Initially, in first-round PCR, primers specific to each TRBV and TRBJ gene were used. TCRdb re-analysed the multiplex PCR reads in MiXCR, keeping a single row per CDR3 protein. The table lists roughly 17,000 distinct CDR3 sequences, roughly 30% of them singletons. The source material was PBMCs, sampled before or after stereotactic body radiation therapy (not recorded which). These receptors all stem from a donor over 45 with non-small cell lung cancer.

Relative to its sample, this clonotype is medium-sized (0.01 to 0.1%). The CDR3 is CASSLAPQANTEAFF. The CDR3 nucleotides read TGTGCCAGCAGTTTAGCTCCCCAGGCGAACACTGAAGCTTTCTTT. This sequence joins TRBV12-3 or TRBV12-4 and TRBJ1-1; no clear D. CDR3 length: 15 amino acids. V shed 0 bases and J shed 1 base, with 9 bases lying between them.

There are many counts of this clonotype. This CDR3 is CSARDQGLVGADTQYF. CDR3 DNA: TGCAGTGCTAGAGATCAAGGACTAGTGGGAGCCGATACGCAGTATTTT. V is TRBV20-1 and J is TRBJ2-3, with 7 bases that match TRBD2. Trimming cost V 0 bases and J 6 bases; bases outside gene matches: 12. This CDR3 region has 16 residues. CDR1 is DFQATT and CDR2 is SNEGSKA in the germline V gene (reference sequence).

This clonotype has a count of ten or more. This chain connects TRBV7-6 to TRBJ2-3; D call uncertain. Germline loops: CDR1 SGHVS, CDR2 FNYEAQ. The CDR3 covers 14 residues. V lost 3 bases, J lost 2 bases, and 9 bases lay in between. The chain's CDR3 is CASSFARYTDTQYF. In DNA, the CDR3 is TGTGCCAGCAGCTTCGCCCGATACACAGATACGCAGTATTTT. Drawing the rest from reference TRBV7-6 and TRBJ2-3, the complete variable domain is GAGVSQSPRYKVTKRGQDVALRCDPISGHVSLYWYRQALGQGPEFLTYFNYEAQQDKSGLPNDRFSAERPEGSISTLTIQRTEQRDSAMYRCASSFARYTDTQYFGPGTRLTVL.

A word on this clonotype: A far larger clone is one base from this, pointing to a likely read error. The chain is built from TRBV6-5 and TRBJ2-1, with a possible D match to TRBD2 (5 bases). This CDR3 is 16 amino acids long. Per germline, CDR1 MNHEY and CDR2 SVGAGI. The CDR3 nucleotides read TGTACCAGCACTGTATGGGGAGTAGGCTCCTACAATGAGCAGTTCTTC. As protein: CTSTVWGVGSYNEQFF.

This sequence joins TRBV2 and TRBJ1-2; tentatively, D is TRBD1 (5 bases). The germline V gene has CDR1 SNHLY and CDR2 FYNNEI. The germline V and J ends were trimmed by 5 bases and 6 bases, with 13 bases remaining between them. The length of the CDR3 is 13 residues. The CDR3 here is CASSRGTWNGYTF. CDR3 sequence (DNA): TGTGCCAGCAGTCGGGGCACCTGGAATGGCTACACCTTC.

This clonotype was seen ten or more times. V gene TRBV2 combines with J gene TRBJ2-1; D possibly corresponds to TRBD2 (5 bases). Between the trimmed V and J ends, which lost 3 bases and 6 bases, there was a span of 9 bases. CDR1 SNHLY and CDR2 FYNNEI come from the germline V gene. The CDR3 covers 13 residues. The CDR3: CASSDTRGNEQFF. CDR3 nucleotides: TGTGCCAGCAGTGACACACGGGGCAATGAGCAGTTCTTC.

About this clonotype: Given a much more abundant clone one base away, this may be a read error. The chain couples TRBV20-1 to TRBJ1-2; D ambiguous. This CDR3 is built from 13 residues. Germline-derived CDR1 and CDR2 are DFQATT and SNEGSKA (reference sequence). CDR3 sequence (DNA): TGCAGTGCGGCGGACTGGGAGTGGGATGGCTGCACCTTC. This encodes CSAADWEWDGCTF.

In its sample, this clonotype is medium-sized. The chain joins TRBV12-3 or TRBV12-4 to TRBJ2-1; tentative D call: TRBD2 (6 bases). The CDR3 length is 12 residues. V lost 5 bases to trimming and J lost 7 bases, with 9 bases between them. CDR3 bases: TGTGCCAGCAGTCCCGGGAGAAATGAGCAGTTCTTC. Translating gives CASSPGRNEQFF.

By sample fraction, this clonotype is medium-sized. The chain recombines TRBV6-9 with TRBJ2-1; D unresolved. CDR1 and CDR2 (germline): MNHGY, SVAAGI. CDR3 size: 13 residues. With 4 bases removed from V and 1 base from J, the gap between germline ends came to 5 bases. The CDR3 DNA sequence: TGTGCCAGCAGTTCTCTGTCCTACAATGAGCAGTTCTTC. Protein: CASSSLSYNEQFF.

This clonotype ranks as medium-sized. This chain links TRBV20-1 with TRBJ1-2; 8 nucleotides agree with TRBD1. CDR3 length equals 16 residues. V trimming: 1 base; J trimming: 8 bases; junction bases outside the gene matches: 15. Germline V gene lookup returns CDR1 DFQATT and CDR2 SNEGSKA (reference sequence). In DNA, the CDR3 is TGCAGTGCTAGAGCGACAGGGGAGGTTATTCCGGGCGGCTACACCTTC. This gives the protein CSARATGEVIPGGYTF.

About this clonotype itself: Germline is not matched at one junction end, which may reflect a read error. The V gene is TRBV20-1, the J gene TRBJ2-6, with 8 nucleotides matching TRBD1. Germline CDR1 is DFQATT and CDR2 is SNEGSKA (reference sequence). The CDR3 has 18 amino acids. CDR3 nucleotide sequence: TGCAGTGCCCCCGCTACGGGACAGGCGGCGAAAGGGGCCAACGCCCTGACTTTC. Protein: CSAPATGQAAKGANALTF.

This clonotype was recorded many times. V usage is TRBV19 and J usage is TRBJ2-1; 11 nucleotides match TRBD2. Germline lookup yields CDR1 LNHDA and CDR2 SQIVND (reference sequence). J gave up 12 bases and V 5 bases, and 6 bases lay outside the gene matches. There are 13 residues in the CDR3. In DNA form, the CDR3 reads TGTGCCAGTAGTTCCCGACTAGCGGGACGGCAGTTCTTC. Translation gives CASSSRLAGRQFF.

The V gene is TRBV3-1, the J gene TRBJ2-3; D possibly corresponds to TRBD2 (6 bases). Germline V gene lookup returns CDR1 LGHDT and CDR2 YNNKEL (reference sequence). There are 16 residues in the CDR3. Trimming shortened V by 4 bases and J by 0 bases, and 14 bases separated the two germline ends. DNA for the CDR3: TGTGCCAGCAGCCCTATTAGCGGAACTAGCACAGATACGCAGTATTTT. Translated: CASSPISGTSTDTQYF.

On this clonotype: A far larger clone is just one base off, so this is likely a read error. The chain combines TRBV5-1 with TRBJ2-1, with 7 bases fitting TRBD1. The germline V gene has CDR1 SGHRS and CDR2 YFSETQ. The CDR3 covers 12 residues. J was trimmed by 10 bases and V by 4 bases; bases with no gene match: 5. The CDR3 protein is CASSITGEEQFF. The CDR3 coding sequence is TGCGCCAGCAGCATCACAGGGGAAGAGCAGTTCTTC.

Only one count was recorded for this clonotype. One end of the junction is discordant with germline, which a read error may explain. This sequence joins TRBV28 and TRBJ2-1; 7 nucleotides agree with TRBD2. The CDR3 consists of 15 residues. CDR1 and CDR2 from the germline V gene are MDHEN and SYDVKM. The CDR3 loop reads CSSTQWGGSSNEQFF. The CDR3 region has the DNA TGCTCCAGCACCCAGTGGGGCGGGAGCTCCAATGAGCAGTTCTTC.

In this sample, this clonotype turned up many times. The chain joins TRBV7-2 to TRBJ2-5; 9 bases agree with TRBD2. The CDR3 sequence is 16 residues long. The germline V gene has CDR1 SGHTA and CDR2 FQGNSA. V shed 8 bases and J 4 bases; nucleotides not matched to a gene: 14. The CDR3 spells CASQRDAGGYGETQYF. CDR3 sequence (DNA): TGTGCCAGCCAGCGGGATGCGGGAGGGTACGGAGAGACCCAGTACTTC.

This clonotype was observed many times. The chain has TRBV20-1 and TRBJ2-1; the D gene is possibly TRBD2 (6 bases). The V gene lost 2 bases and the J gene lost 5 bases, with 19 bases spanning the gap. CDR3 length equals 16 residues. Looked up from germline, CDR1 is DFQATT and CDR2 is SNEGSKA (reference sequence). Here the CDR3 reads CSARRFREFRDNEQFF. DNA of the CDR3: TGCAGTGCTAGACGGTTTCGGGAGTTCCGGGACAATGAGCAGTTCTTC.

This clonotype was detected ten times or more. This chain connects TRBV20-1 to TRBJ2-5; no definite D call. Trimming cost V 1 base and J 4 bases, with 10 bases left between them. This CDR3 has 13 amino acids. Germline V gene lookup returns CDR1 DFQATT and CDR2 SNEGSKA (reference sequence). The CDR3 sequence: CSARVAGGETQYF. The CDR3 nucleotides read TGCAGTGCTAGAGTGGCTGGTGGAGAGACCCAGTACTTC.

This clonotype was picked up many times. The chain joins TRBV5-1 to TRBJ2-7; unclear D gene. V gave up 3 bases and J gave up 0 bases, with 1 base separating them. CDR3 size: 11 residues. Looked up from germline, CDR1 is SGHRS and CDR2 is YFSETQ. For the CDR3, the DNA is TGCGCCAGCAGCTCCTCCTACGAGCAGTACTTC. It is translated as CASSSSYEQYF.

On this clonotype: At one of its ends the junction is not consistent with the germline gene, which may arise from a read error. The V and J genes are TRBV30 and TRBJ2-2, with D possibly being TRBD1 or TRBD2 (5 bases each). This CDR3 comprises 16 residues. Germline assignment: CDR1 GTSNPN and CDR2 SVGIG (reference sequence). CDR3 region: CAWSPLQAFNTGELVF. The CDR3 DNA reads TGTGCCTGGAGTCCCCTACAGGCTTTTAACACCGGGGAGCTGGTTTTT.

The chain employs TRBV12-3 or TRBV12-4 and TRBJ1-5; D might be TRBD1 (5 bases). V lost 7 bases and J 1 base, leaving 14 bases between the germline ends. The CDR3 has 15 amino acids. The CDR3, as DNA: TGTGCCAGCACTACCGGGGGAGGAAGCAATCAGCCCCAGCATTTT. It codes for CASTTGGGSNQPQHF.

This clonotype was recorded at least ten times. CDR3 in DNA: TGTGCCAGCAGCCAAGATCCAGGGGTGTCACCCCTCCACTTT. As protein: CASSQDPGVSPLHF. The chain has TRBV3-1 and TRBJ1-6, with D maybe TRBD1 (6 bases). Between the trimmed V and J ends, which lost 0 bases and 10 bases, there was a span of 10 bases. From germline, CDR1 is LGHDT and CDR2 YNNKEL (reference sequence). CDR3 length equals 14 residues.

Many counts were recorded for this clonotype. The rearrangement uses TRBV7-6 and TRBJ2-2, with D possibly matching TRBD1 (5 bases). The germline V gene encodes CDR1 SGHVS and CDR2 FNYEAQ. V lost 3 bases and J lost 5, with 7 bases in between. This CDR3 has 13 residues. The CDR3 DNA is TGTGCCAGCAGCTTCAGGGATACCGGGGAGCTGTTTTTT. This translates into CASSFRDTGELFF. Full variable domain (missing parts from reference TRBV7-6 and TRBJ2-2): GAGVSQSPRYKVTKRGQDVALRCDPISGHVSLYWYRQALGQGPEFLTYFNYEAQQDKSGLPNDRFSAERPEGSISTLTIQRTEQRDSAMYRCASSFRDTGELFFGEGSRLTVL.

This clonotype was seen repeatedly, ten times or more. The CDR3 region is CASSYSFRTTSNEKLFF. For the CDR3, the DNA is TGTGCCAGCAGTTACTCGTTTAGGACTACCTCTAATGAAAAACTGTTTTTT. The V call is TRBV6-5, the J call TRBJ1-4, with unresolved D. V shed 0 bases and J shed 3 bases, with 14 bases lying between them. The CDR3 spans 17 residues. Per germline, CDR1 MNHEY and CDR2 SVGAGI.

This clonotype was recorded at least ten times. The chain recombines TRBV19 with TRBJ2-5; D could derive from TRBD1 or TRBD2 (5 bases each). The V and J ends lost 4 bases and 5 bases respectively, with 20 bases between them. Germline V gene sequence: CDR1 LNHDA, CDR2 SQIVND (reference sequence). The CDR3 runs 16 residues. The CDR3 protein is CASSKYMGVEVETQYF. Here the CDR3 DNA reads TGTGCCAGTAGTAAATATATGGGGGTTGAGGTGGAGACCCAGTACTTC.

This clonotype was counted at least ten times. The chain uses TRBV4-2 and TRBJ2-3; D gene uncertain. Germline-derived CDR1 and CDR2 are LGHNA and YNFKEQ. V was clipped by 1 base and J by 5 bases, with 7 bases between them. The CDR3 sequence is 13 residues long. The CDR3 DNA reads as TGTGCCAGCAGCCAAGTAGTTGGAGATACGCAGTATTTT. Translation gives CASSQVVGDTQYF.

A remark on this clonotype: One base separates it from a far larger clone, so it is likely a read error. The V call is TRBV2, the J call TRBJ2-5; 9 positions agree with TRBD1. CDR3 length: 14 residues. The V gene's germline CDR1 is SNHLY and CDR2 FYNNEI. This CDR3 is CASSEAGTGYERFF. The CDR3 DNA is TGTGCCAGCAGTGAAGCGGGGACAGGGTACGAGCGGTTCTTC.

This clonotype has a single count. A far larger clone lies a single base away; this is likely a read error. The CDR3 carries no conserved terminal phenylalanine or tryptophan, so it likely arises from a read error. This rearrangement joins TRBV6-4 to TRBJ2-7, with 16 bases that match TRBD2. The CDR3 has 17 residues. Germline V CDR1 and CDR2: MRHNA, SNTAGT. V was clipped by 6 bases and J by 6 bases; unmatched bases: 11. The CDR3 here is CASSHTGTSGRVGEQYL. CDR3 bases: TGTGCCAGCAGCCATACAGGGACTAGCGGGAGGGTAGGCGAGCAGTACTTA.